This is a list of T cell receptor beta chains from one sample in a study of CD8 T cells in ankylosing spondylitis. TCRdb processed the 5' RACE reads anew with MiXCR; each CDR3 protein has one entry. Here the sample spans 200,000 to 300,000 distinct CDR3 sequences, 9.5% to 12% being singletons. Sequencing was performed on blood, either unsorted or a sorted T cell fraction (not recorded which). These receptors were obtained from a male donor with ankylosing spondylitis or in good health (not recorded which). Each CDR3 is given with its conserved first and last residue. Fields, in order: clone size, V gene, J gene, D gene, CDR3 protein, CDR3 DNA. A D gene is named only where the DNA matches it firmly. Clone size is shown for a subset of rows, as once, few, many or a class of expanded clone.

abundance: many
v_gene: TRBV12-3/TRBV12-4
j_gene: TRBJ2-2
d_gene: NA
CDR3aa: CATKADRNTGELFF
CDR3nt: TGTGCCACCAAGGCTGACAGGAACACCGGGGAGCTGTTTTTT

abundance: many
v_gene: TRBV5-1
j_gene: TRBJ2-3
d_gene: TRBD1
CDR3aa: CASSPTRDRDTDTQYF
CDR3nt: TGCGCCAGCAGCCCCACCCGGGACAGGGACACAGATACGCAGTATTTT

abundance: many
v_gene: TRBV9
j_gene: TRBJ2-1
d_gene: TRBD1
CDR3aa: CASSVVGQGHEQFF
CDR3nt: TGTGCCAGCAGCGTAGTGGGACAGGGGCATGAGCAGTTCTTC

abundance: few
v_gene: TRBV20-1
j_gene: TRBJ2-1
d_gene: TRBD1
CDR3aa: CSARDADRVDDRIDQNSYNEQFF
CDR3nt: TGCAGTGCTAGAGATGCAGACAGGGTGGACGACCGTATAGATCAAAACTCCTACAATGAGCAGTTCTTC

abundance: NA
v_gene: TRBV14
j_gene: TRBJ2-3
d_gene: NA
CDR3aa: CASSQGYGTGKDTQYF
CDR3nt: TGTGCCAGCAGCCAAGGATATGGGACGGGCAAAGATACGCAGTATTTT

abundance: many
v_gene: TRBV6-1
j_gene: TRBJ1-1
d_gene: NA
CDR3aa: CASSTTLNTEAFF
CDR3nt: TGTGCCAGCAGCACGACACTGAACACTGAAGCTTTCTTT

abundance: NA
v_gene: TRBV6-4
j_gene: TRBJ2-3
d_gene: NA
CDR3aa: CASNDIRGAETDTQYF
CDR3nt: TGTGCCAGCAATGACATCAGGGGCGCTGAGACAGATACGCAGTATTTT

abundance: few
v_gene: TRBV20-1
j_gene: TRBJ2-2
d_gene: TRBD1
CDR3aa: CSARGQGATLFDTGELFF
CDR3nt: TGCAGTGCCAGAGGGCAGGGGGCGACTTTATTCGACACCGGGGAGCTGTTTTTT

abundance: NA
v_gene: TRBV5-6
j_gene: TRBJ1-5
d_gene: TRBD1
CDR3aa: CASSSGQPNQPQHF
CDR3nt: TGTGCCAGCAGCTCGGGACAGCCAAATCAGCCCCAGCATTTT

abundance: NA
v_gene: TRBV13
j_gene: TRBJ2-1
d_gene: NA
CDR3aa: CAIEENNEQFF
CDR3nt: TGTGCCATCGAAGAGAACAATGAGCAGTTCTTC

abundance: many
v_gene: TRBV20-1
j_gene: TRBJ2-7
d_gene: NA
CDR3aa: CSAALTGVLSYEQYF
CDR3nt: TGCAGTGCTGCTCTCACGGGCGTCCTATCCTACGAGCAGTACTTC

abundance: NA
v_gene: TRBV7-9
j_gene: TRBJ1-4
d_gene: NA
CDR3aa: CASSPPPYEKLFF
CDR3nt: TGTGCCAGCAGCCCTCCCCCTTATGAAAAACTGTTTTTT

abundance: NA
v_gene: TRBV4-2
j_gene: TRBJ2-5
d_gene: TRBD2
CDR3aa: CASSQESGWRESGETQYF
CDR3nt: TGTGCCAGCAGCCAAGAATCAGGTTGGCGGGAGAGTGGAGAGACCCAGTACTTC

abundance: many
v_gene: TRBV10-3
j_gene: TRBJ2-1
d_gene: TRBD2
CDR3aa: CAISGTLAGAYNEQFF
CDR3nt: TGTGCCATCAGTGGGACCCTAGCGGGGGCCTACAATGAGCAGTTCTTC

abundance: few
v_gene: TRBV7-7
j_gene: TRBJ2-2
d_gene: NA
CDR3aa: CASSWGPVGTGELFF
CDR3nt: TGTGCCAGCAGCTGGGGGCCTGTGGGCACCGGGGAGCTGTTTTTT

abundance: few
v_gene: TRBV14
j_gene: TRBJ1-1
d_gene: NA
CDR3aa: CASTPTWGNTEAFF
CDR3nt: TGTGCCAGCACCCCAACGTGGGGGAACACTGAAGCTTTCTTT

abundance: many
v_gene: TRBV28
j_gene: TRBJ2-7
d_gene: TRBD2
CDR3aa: CASTLWRRASGLFYEQYF
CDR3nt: TGTGCCAGCACCTTATGGAGGAGGGCTAGCGGGCTTTTTTACGAGCAGTACTTC

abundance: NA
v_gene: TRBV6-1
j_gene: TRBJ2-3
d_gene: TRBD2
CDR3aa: CASSQARTSGWDTQYF
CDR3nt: TGTGCCAGCAGTCAGGCGAGGACTAGCGGGTGGGATACGCAGTATTTT

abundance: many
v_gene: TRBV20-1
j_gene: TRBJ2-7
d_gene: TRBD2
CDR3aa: CSARRPSGGAHEQYF
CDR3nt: TGCAGTGCTAGAAGGCCTAGCGGGGGGGCCCACGAGCAGTACTTC

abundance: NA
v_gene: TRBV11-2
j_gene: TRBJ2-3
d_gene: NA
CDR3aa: CASSLDGGDTQYF
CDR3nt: TGTGCCAGCAGCTTAGATGGAGGGGATACGCAGTATTTT

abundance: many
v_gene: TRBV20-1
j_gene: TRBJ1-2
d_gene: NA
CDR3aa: CSARDGSGVYGYTF
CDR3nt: TGCAGTGCTAGAGATGGCTCAGGAGTCTATGGCTACACCTTC

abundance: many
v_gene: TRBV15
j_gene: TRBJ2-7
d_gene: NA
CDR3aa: CATSREGTSTYEQYF
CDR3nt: TGTGCCACCAGCAGAGAGGGGACATCCACCTACGAGCAGTACTTC

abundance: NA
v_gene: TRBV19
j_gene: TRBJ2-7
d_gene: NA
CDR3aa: CASSTVGGAAYEQYF
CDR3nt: TGTGCCAGTAGTACCGTCGGGGGAGCAGCTTACGAGCAGTACTTC

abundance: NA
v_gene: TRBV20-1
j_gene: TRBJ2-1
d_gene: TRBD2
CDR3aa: CSASPGTSDYEQFF
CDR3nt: TGCAGTGCAAGTCCCGGGACTAGCGACTATGAGCAGTTCTTC

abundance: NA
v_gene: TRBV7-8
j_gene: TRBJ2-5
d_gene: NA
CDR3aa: CASSRGRRETQYF
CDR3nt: TGTGCCAGCAGCAGGGGACGGAGAGAGACCCAGTACTTC

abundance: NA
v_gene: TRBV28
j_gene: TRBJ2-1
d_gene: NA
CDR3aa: CASSVRDNEQFF
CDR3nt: TGTGCCAGCAGTGTACGAGACAATGAGCAGTTCTTC

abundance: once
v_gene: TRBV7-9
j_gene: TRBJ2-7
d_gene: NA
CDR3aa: CASSLQSTYEQYF
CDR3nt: TGTGCCAGCAGCTTGCAGAGCACCTACGAGCAGTACTTC

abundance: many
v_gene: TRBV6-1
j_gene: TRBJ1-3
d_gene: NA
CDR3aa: CASHDPGVPGNTIYF
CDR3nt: TGTGCCAGCCATGATCCAGGGGTTCCCGGAAACACCATATATTTT

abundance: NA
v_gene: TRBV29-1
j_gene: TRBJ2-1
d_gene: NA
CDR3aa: CSASTDNEQFF
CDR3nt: TGCAGCGCCTCGACCGACAATGAGCAGTTCTTC

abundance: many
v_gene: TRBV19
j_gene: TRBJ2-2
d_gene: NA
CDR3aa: CASNRVTGELFF
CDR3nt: TGTGCCAGTAACCGGGTCACCGGGGAGCTGTTTTTT

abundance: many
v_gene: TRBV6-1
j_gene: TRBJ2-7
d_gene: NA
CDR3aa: CASSGTGEQYF
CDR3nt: TGTGCCAGCAGCGGAACGGGCGAGCAGTACTTC

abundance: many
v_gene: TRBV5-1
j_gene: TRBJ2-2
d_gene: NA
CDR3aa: CASSLEGGVNTGELFF
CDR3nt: TGCGCCAGCAGCTTGGAAGGCGGGGTAAACACCGGGGAGCTGTTTTTT

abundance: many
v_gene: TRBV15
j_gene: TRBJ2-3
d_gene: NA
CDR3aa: CATSRDRLSREQYF
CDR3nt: TGTGCCACCAGCAGAGACCGACTGTCTAGAGAGCAGTATTTT

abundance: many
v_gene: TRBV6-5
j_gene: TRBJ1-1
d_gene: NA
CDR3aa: CASSYSTFEGGVVEAFF
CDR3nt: TGTGCCAGCAGTTACTCAACCTTCGAGGGAGGAGTGGTTGAAGCTTTCTTT

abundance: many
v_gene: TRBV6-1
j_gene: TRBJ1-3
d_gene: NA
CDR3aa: CASSEPGDSGNTIYF
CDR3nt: TGTGCCAGCAGTGAACCGGGGGACTCTGGAAACACCATATATTTT

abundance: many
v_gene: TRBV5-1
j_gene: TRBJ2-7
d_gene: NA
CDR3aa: CASSLGGEVTYEQYF
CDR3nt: TGCGCCAGCAGCTTAGGCGGAGAGGTTACCTACGAGCAGTACTTC

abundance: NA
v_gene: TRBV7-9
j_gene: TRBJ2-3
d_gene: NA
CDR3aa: CASNLAGSTDTQYF
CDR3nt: TGTGCCAGCAACCTCGCAGGAAGCACAGATACGCAGTATTTT

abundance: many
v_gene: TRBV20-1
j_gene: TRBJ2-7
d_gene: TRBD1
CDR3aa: CSAFSPGQDYEQYF
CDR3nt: TGCAGTGCTTTTTCTCCGGGACAGGATTACGAGCAGTACTTC

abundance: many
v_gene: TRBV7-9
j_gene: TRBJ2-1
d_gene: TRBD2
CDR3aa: CASSLALRLAGVYEQFF
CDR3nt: TGTGCCAGCAGCTTAGCATTGAGACTAGCGGGAGTATATGAGCAGTTCTTC

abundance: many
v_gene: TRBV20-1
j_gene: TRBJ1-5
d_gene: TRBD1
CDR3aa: CSADATGGNQPQHF
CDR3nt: TGCAGTGCTGACGCGACAGGGGGCAATCAGCCCCAGCATTTT

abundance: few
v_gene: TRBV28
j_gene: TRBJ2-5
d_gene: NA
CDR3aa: CASSFGRAIRGTQYF
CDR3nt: TGTGCCAGCAGTTTCGGCAGGGCGATAAGGGGGACCCAGTACTTC